This entry features one T cell receptor beta chain sequence. Its antigen is as yet unknown. The data originate from a study of T cell repertoires in cytomegalovirus infection. Background on the study: HLA-B-restricted CMV epitopes that are well studied, plus recently identified HLA-C-restricted ones, were used by the study. The public TCR beta signatures pointed to both CMV infection and matching HLA type. Study-wide results and caveats: There were carriers of CMV plus the relevant HLA, and cumulative public TCR beta family frequency identified them. Clonotype analysis showed dominance of the ex vivo response by HLA-C-restricted CMV-specific TCR beta clonotypes.

TCRdb passed the reads through MiXCR, listing each CDR3 protein once. The table has about 770,000 distinct CDR3 sequences, roughly 29% seen once. Germline CDR1 and CDR2: MDHEN and SYDVKM. This CDR3 region has 15 residues. Trimming cost V 7 bases and J 0 bases, with 13 bases left between them. This receptor was taken from a human donor in good health (CMV status not recorded). Some clones in this sample may be carry-over from other donors' samples. The rearrangement joins TRBV28 to TRBJ1-3; D is unclear. The specimen comprised cultured CD8+ T cells from PBMCs, sampled from culture after CMV antigen stimulation. This chain's CDR3 is CASKWTGGSGNTIYF. The CDR3 DNA is TGTGCCAGCAAGTGGACGGGTGGCTCTGGAAACACCATATATTTT.